The 29 T cell receptor beta chains below come from one sample, sequenced in a study of T and B cells in COVID-19 patients. Multiplex PCR with BIOMED2 TRB-A/B primer pools amplified TRB rearrangements. TCRdb re-called the multiplex PCR reads with MiXCR, one entry per CDR3 protein. The profile covers 24,000 or so distinct CDR3 sequences, with about 31% appearing a single time and under 2% taken by the ten largest. TRB was amplified from around 230-520 ng of blood genomic DNA. The sequencing sample was made of blood. These receptors originate from a human donor who had recovered from COVID-19.

The chain carries TRBV6-2 or TRBV6-3 and TRBJ2-3; D remains unclear. Germline CDR1 and CDR2: MNHEY and SVGEGT. Trimming removed 5 bases at V and 1 base at J, with 7 bases between. The CDR3 length is 13 residues. The CDR3 sequence is CASSKLGTDTQYF. The CDR3 bases are TGTGCCAGCAGTAAATTGGGCACAGATACGCAGTATTTT.

The J gene is TRBJ2-1, the V gene TRBV10-3, with TRBD2 matching over 13 bases. The trim removed 10 bases at V and 7 bases at J, leaving 7 bases unmatched. The CDR3 length is 14 residues. Germline V CDR1 and CDR2: ENHRY, SYGVKD. The CDR3 reads CATGPTSGRNEQFF. Written as DNA, the CDR3 is TGTGCCACCGGGCCGACTAGCGGGAGGAATGAGCAGTTCTTC.

The CDR3 spells CASSQDPRGSDYGYTF. The CDR3 coding sequence is TGCGCCAGCAGCCAAGATCCGAGGGGCTCCGACTATGGCTACACCTTC. V gene TRBV4-3 combines with J gene TRBJ1-2, with a possible D match to TRBD1 (5 bases). The CDR3 length is 16 residues. Deletions cut 0 bases from V and 3 bases from J, with 14 bases between. Germline CDR1 is LGHNA and CDR2 is YSLEER.

The J gene is TRBJ2-1, the V gene TRBV12-3 or TRBV12-4; D may be TRBD1 (6 bases). Trimming left V 6 bases short and J 5 bases short, with 11 bases between. The CDR3 is 13 amino acids. CDR3 bases: TGTGCCAGCAGCTTTTGGGGGCACAATGAGCAGTTCTTC. This sequence encodes CASSFWGHNEQFF.

This clonotype came up a few times. This rearrangement joins TRBV5-6 to TRBJ2-1; 12 bases agree with TRBD2. Germline lookup yields CDR1 SGHDT and CDR2 YYEEEE. The CDR3 extends over 16 amino acids. J was trimmed by 3 bases and V by 4 bases; bases with no gene match: 5. CDR3: CASSLPGLAGYNEQFF. Written as DNA, the CDR3 is TGTGCCAGCAGCCTCCCGGGACTAGCGGGCTACAATGAGCAGTTCTTC.

This chain joins TRBV7-2 and TRBJ2-3, with D unresolved. This CDR3 is 10 amino acids long. From germline, CDR1 is SGHTA and CDR2 FQGNSA. V lost 8 bases and J lost 6, with 6 bases in between. CDR3 residues: CASGRDTQYF. The CDR3 DNA is TGTGCCAGCGGACGGGATACGCAGTATTTT.

The chain employs TRBV27 and TRBJ1-2, with 10 bases aligning to TRBD1. This CDR3 comprises 14 residues. CDR1 and CDR2 from the germline V gene are MNHEY and SMNVEV (reference sequence). Trimming took 7 bases from V and 4 from J; bases not matched to a gene: 6. CDR3 nucleotides: TGTGCCAGCACCTCGACAGGGGGCGTCTATGGCTACACCTTC. This gives the protein CASTSTGGVYGYTF.

In its sample, this clonotype was seen many times. The V gene is TRBV30, the J gene TRBJ2-7; no clear D gene. Germline V gene sequence: CDR1 GTSNPN, CDR2 SVGIG (reference sequence). V lost 0 bases and J 7 bases, leaving 7 bases between the germline ends. CDR3 length: 11 amino acids. The CDR3, as DNA: TGTGCCTGGAGTGTAATAGGAGAGCAGTACTTC. Translating gives CAWSVIGEQYF.

This clonotype was seen only a few times. The CDR3 loop is CASSFIQVNSGNTIYF. Here the CDR3 DNA reads TGTGCCAGCAGCTTCATACAGGTTAACTCTGGAAACACCATATATTTT. The rearrangement uses TRBV7-2 and TRBJ1-3; D might be TRBD1 (5 bases). V was pared by 3 bases and J by 0 bases, with 12 bases between. CDR3 length equals 16 residues. Germline values: CDR1 SGHTA, CDR2 FQGNSA. The full variable domain, its missing parts supplied by reference TRBV7-2 and TRBJ1-3, is GAGVSQSPSNKVTEKGKDVELRCDPISGHTALYWYRQSLGQGLEFLIYFQGNSAPDKSGLPSDRFSAERTGGSVSTLTIQRTQQEDSAVYLCASSFIQVNSGNTIYFGEGSWLTVV.

This clonotype was observed many times. The gene calls are TRBV6-2 or TRBV6-3 and TRBJ2-3; 10 bases match TRBD1. Germline assignment: CDR1 MNHEY and CDR2 SVGEGT. The CDR3 has 18 residues. The junction had 14 bases not matched to a gene; V was cut back by 5 bases and J by 3 bases. The CDR3 spells CASSLTITGTGVTDTQYF. CDR3 nucleotide sequence: TGTGCCAGCAGTCTTACCATCACGGGGACAGGGGTAACAGATACGCAGTATTTT.

The chain links TRBV19 to TRBJ2-5, with TRBD2 matching 13 bases. The CDR3 runs to 15 residues. Germline V CDR1 and CDR2: LNHDA, SQIVND (reference sequence). V dropped 6 bases and J dropped 3; count of bases not matched to a gene: 4. CDR3 amino acids: CASSAGTSGEETQYF. CDR3 DNA: TGTGCCAGTAGCGCCGGGACTAGCGGGGAAGAGACCCAGTACTTC.

This clonotype was seen a few times. This chain links TRBV15 with TRBJ2-5, with D perhaps assigned TRBD1 or TRBD2 (5 bases each). There are 15 residues in the CDR3. Trimming pared 0 bases from V and 5 bases from J, leaving 13 bases between. From germline, CDR1 is LNHNV and CDR2 YYDKDF (reference sequence). CDR3 sequence reads: CATSRDYGAWETQYF. Here the CDR3 DNA reads TGTGCCACCAGCAGAGATTACGGGGCTTGGGAGACCCAGTACTTC.

This clonotype came up a few times. The chain carries TRBV19 and TRBJ1-2, with 7 bases aligning to TRBD1. The CDR3 has 17 amino acids. The V gene end was trimmed by 8 bases and the J gene end by 4 bases; junction bases not matched to a gene: 19. CDR1 is LNHDA, CDR2 SQIVND, per germline (reference sequence). CDR3 region: CASGDRPPHSGGYGYTF. CDR3 DNA sequence: TGTGCCAGTGGAGACCGGCCCCCTCATTCAGGGGGCTATGGCTACACCTTC. The full variable domain, in which reference TRBV19 and TRBJ1-2 provide the parts outside the CDR3, is DGGITQSPKYLFRKEGQNVTLSCEQNLNHDAMYWYRQDPGQGLRLIYYSQIVNDFQKGDIAEGYSVSREKKESFPLTVTSAQKNPTAFYLCASGDRPPHSGGYGYTFGSGTRLTVV.

This clonotype was detected a few times. This chain connects TRBV5-4 to TRBJ1-2; D call uncertain. The CDR3 spans 15 residues. V was pared by 1 base and J by 10 bases, with 20 bases between. CDR1 SGHNT and CDR2 YYREEE come from the germline V gene (reference sequence). CDR3 residues: CASSLKEGLTLDYTF. The CDR3 nucleotides read TGTGCCAGCAGCTTGAAGGAAGGGCTTACCTTAGACTACACCTTC.

V is TRBV20-1 and J is TRBJ2-1; a possible D gene is TRBD2 (6 bases). V lost 0 bases to trimming and J lost 1 base, with 13 bases between them. There are 16 residues in the CDR3. CDR1 and CDR2 from the germline V gene are DFQATT and SNEGSKA (reference sequence). The CDR3 coding sequence is TGCAGTGCTAGAGATTCAACTAGCAGATCCTACAATGAGCAGTTCTTC. Translation gives CSARDSTSRSYNEQFF.

This clonotype has ten or more counts. The chain combines TRBV6-5 with TRBJ1-3; a weak D match, TRBD1 (6 bases). Trimming took off 2 bases at V and 7 bases at J, with 9 bases between the two ends. Germline CDR1 is MNHEY and CDR2 is SVGAGI. The CDR3 totals 13 residues. The DNA of the CDR3 is TGTGCCAGCAGTTACGGGCAGGGGAACACCATATATTTT. It encodes CASSYGQGNTIYF.

This chain connects TRBV6-5 to TRBJ1-1; a weak D match, TRBD1 (6 bases). The V gene's germline CDR1 is MNHEY and CDR2 SVGAGI. Trimming pared 11 bases from V and 1 base from J, leaving 20 bases between. The CDR3 is made up of 15 amino acids. The CDR3 region is CASSPGAGANTEAFF. CDR3 coding DNA: TGTGCCTCCTCGCCAGGGGCGGGGGCGAACACTGAAGCTTTCTTT.

V and J are TRBV6-2 or TRBV6-3 and TRBJ2-3; 10 nucleotides match TRBD2. Germline CDR1 MNHEY, CDR2 SVGEGT. The CDR3 loop spans 14 amino acids. The chain's CDR3 is CASLGTSVTDTQYF. The CDR3, as DNA: TGTGCTTCTTTAGGGACTAGCGTGACAGATACGCAGTATTTT.

The chain is built from TRBV11-2 and TRBJ1-2; 7 bases line up with TRBD1. Looked up from germline, CDR1 is SGHAT and CDR2 is FQNNGV. With V trimmed by 5 bases and J by 3 bases, 9 bases remained unmatched. The CDR3 totals 15 residues. CDR3 bases: TGTGCCAGCAGCCTGGCGAGGGGGCCCCACTATGGCTACACCTTC. This codes for CASSLARGPHYGYTF.

The chain employs TRBV19 and TRBJ2-3; perhaps D is TRBD1 or TRBD2 (5 bases each). CDR1 LNHDA and CDR2 SQIVND come from the germline V gene (reference sequence). The CDR3 runs 15 residues. V shed 2 bases and J shed 0 bases, with 9 bases lying between them. CDR3 region: CASSIFGGSTDTQYF. CDR3 coding DNA: TGTGCCAGTAGTATATTTGGGGGTAGCACAGATACGCAGTATTTT.

The rearrangement joins TRBV12-3 or TRBV12-4 to TRBJ1-6; tentatively, D is TRBD1 (5 bases). This CDR3 comprises 14 residues. V lost 6 bases and J 9 bases, leaving 15 bases between the germline ends. The CDR3 is CASSQEGTGSPLHF. The CDR3 DNA sequence: TGTGCCAGCAGCCAGGAGGGGACGGGTTCACCCCTCCACTTT.

There are a few counts of this clonotype. This chain connects TRBV7-2 to TRBJ2-5; TRBD2 matches 7 bases. This CDR3 spans 13 amino acids. Germline V gives CDR1 SGHTA, CDR2 FQGNSA. The trim removed 3 bases at V and 5 bases at J, leaving 3 bases unmatched. The CDR3 bases are TGTGCCAGCAGCTTGGTGGGGGGGGAGACCCAGTACTTC. Translation: CASSLVGGETQYF.

The chain employs TRBV29-1 and TRBJ1-5, with 11 bases matching TRBD1. Germline lookup yields CDR1 SQVTM and CDR2 ANQGSEA. This CDR3 spans 15 amino acids. The ends lost 6 bases at V and 7 bases at J; junction bases unmatched: 11. The CDR3 DNA sequence: TGCAGCGTGCGACCGGGACAGGGGGGCGGCCAGCCCCAGCATTTT. Translation: CSVRPGQGGGQPQHF.

A few counts support this clonotype. This rearrangement joins TRBV10-3 to TRBJ2-1, with D perhaps TRBD2 (5 bases). The CDR3 length is 11 residues. Trimming cost V 4 bases and J 9 bases, with 7 bases left between them. Germline assignment: CDR1 ENHRY and CDR2 SYGVKD. The CDR3 sequence is CAISASLEQFF. The CDR3 nucleotides are TGTGCCATCAGTGCTAGCCTTGAGCAGTTCTTC.

This clonotype was seen repeatedly, ten times or more. The V call is TRBV18, the J call TRBJ2-5, with D perhaps given as TRBD1 or TRBD2 (6 bases each). The length of the CDR3 is 12 residues. The V gene lost 5 bases and the J gene lost 5 bases, with 9 bases spanning the gap. Germline-derived CDR1 and CDR2 are KGHSH and LQKENI. The chain's CDR3 is CASSRGGETQYF. CDR3 in DNA: TGTGCCAGCTCAAGAGGGGGGGAGACCCAGTACTTC.

For the CDR3, the DNA is TGTGCCAGCAGCCAGGAACTAGCGGGGGGGCGGACCGGGGAGCTGTTTTTT. Translation: CASSQELAGGRTGELFF. The chain recombines TRBV4-2 with TRBJ2-2; 13 bases align to TRBD2. V trimming: 3 bases; J trimming: 5 bases; junction bases outside the gene matches: 6. CDR1 LGHNA and CDR2 YNFKEQ come from the germline V gene. The CDR3 has 17 amino acids.

The chain links TRBV6-5 to TRBJ1-5; D gene uncertain. The CDR3 totals 15 residues. Per the germline V gene, CDR1 is MNHEY and CDR2 is SVGAGI. With 7 bases removed from V and 0 bases from J, the gap between germline ends came to 13 bases. CDR3 sequence reads: CASMKRRYSNQPQHF. For the CDR3, the DNA is TGTGCCAGCATGAAGAGGAGGTATAGCAATCAGCCCCAGCATTTT.

This clonotype was seen ten or more times. The chain joins TRBV27 to TRBJ2-1; D uncertain. Trimming cost V 4 bases and J 4 bases, with 5 bases left between them. The CDR3 extends over 12 amino acids. Per germline, CDR1 MNHEY and CDR2 SMNVEV (reference sequence). CDR3 region: CASSSGYNEQFF. Written as DNA, the CDR3 is TGTGCCAGCAGTTCAGGTTACAATGAGCAGTTCTTC.

The gene calls are TRBV7-2 and TRBJ2-1; perhaps TRBD2 as D (6 bases). The CDR3 loop spans 16 amino acids. V lost 1 base and J 0 bases, leaving 10 bases between the germline ends. CDR1 SGHTA and CDR2 FQGNSA come from the germline V gene. This CDR3 is CASSLVGRSSYNEQFF. The CDR3 bases are TGTGCCAGCAGCTTAGTAGGGAGGAGCTCCTACAATGAGCAGTTCTTC.